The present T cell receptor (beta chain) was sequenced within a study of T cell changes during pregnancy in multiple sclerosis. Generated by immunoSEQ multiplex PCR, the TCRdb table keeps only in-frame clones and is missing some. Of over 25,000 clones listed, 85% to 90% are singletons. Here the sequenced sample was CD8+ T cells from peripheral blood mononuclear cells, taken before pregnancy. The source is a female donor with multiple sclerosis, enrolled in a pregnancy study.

The CDR3 protein is CASGVRGGPDTQYF. The CDR3 bases are TGTGCCAGCGGGGTCCGGGGGGGGCCAGATACGCAGTATTTT. The J gene is TRBJ2-3, the V gene TRBV27; the match to TRBD2 covers 8 bases. The germline CDR1 and CDR2 sequences are MNHEY and SMNVEV (reference sequence). With 8 bases clipped from V and 4 bases from J, the junction kept 8 bases outside the gene matches. This CDR3 spans 14 amino acids.